The clone carrying this T cell receptor (beta chain) was counted only a few times. The data belong to a study of cytomegalovirus exposure and HLA in healthy donors. Germline values: CDR1 LGHNA, CDR2 YNFKEQ. The ends were cut back, 0 bases at V and 4 bases at J, with 10 bases in the middle. The CDR3 contains 15 residues. This table comes from immunoSEQ multiplex PCR, and its TCRdb copy is limited to in-frame clones, with some not included. The sample holds about 120,000 clones, approximately 87% seen once. The rearrangement links TRBV4-2 to TRBJ1-5, with D perhaps matching TRBD1 (5 bases). The sequencing input was PBMCs. The sequence derives from a woman in her twenties or thirties in good health and CMV-seronegative. The CDR3 protein is CASSQDGRQNQPQHF. The CDR3 nucleotides read TGTGCCAGCAGCCAAGATGGGCGACAGAATCAGCCCCAGCATTTT.